The 14 T cell receptor beta chains presented below share a single source sample, sequenced in a study of shared T cell receptors in the human thymus. Clones were read by immunoSEQ multiplex PCR, and TCRdb kept only the in-frame ones, dropping some. In the table there are 600,000 to 900,000 clones, 80% to 90% of which are singletons. These records were also assigned to another study, of human thymus T cells.

Sequencing input: thymocytes. The source is a girl under three years old with a congenital heart defect.

The V gene is TRBV6-5, the J gene TRBJ2-5; D unresolved. The CDR3 totals 11 residues. Looked up from germline, CDR1 is MNHEY and CDR2 is SVGAGI. Trimming left V 8 bases short and J 4 bases short, with 8 bases between. In DNA, the CDR3 is TGTGCCAGCGGCTCAATAGAGACCCAGTACTTC. Its translation is CASGSIETQYF.

The rearrangement joins TRBV27 to TRBJ1-1; 7 bases align to TRBD1. With 5 bases clipped from V and 6 bases from J, the junction kept 12 bases outside the gene matches. The germline V gene has CDR1 MNHEY and CDR2 SMNVEV (reference sequence). This CDR3 has 15 amino acids. The CDR3 sequence is CASSPGGDRSPEAFF. In nucleotides, the CDR3 is TGTGCCAGCAGTCCAGGGGGTGACAGGTCCCCTGAAGCTTTCTTT.

The chain links TRBV6-1 to TRBJ1-5, with 9 bases identical to TRBD1. V gave up 3 bases and J gave up 4 bases; unmatched junction bases: 16. CDR3 length: 19 residues. Germline V gene data show CDR1 as MNHNS and CDR2 as SASEGT. The CDR3 reads CASSDPGQGEGLGNQPQHF. In DNA form, the CDR3 reads TGTGCCAGCAGTGATCCGGGACAGGGAGAAGGCTTGGGGAATCAGCCCCAGCATTTT.

The chain is built from TRBV4-3 and TRBJ2-5, with 7 bases aligning to TRBD1. J gave up 1 base and V 5 bases, and 10 bases lay outside the gene matches. This CDR3 contains 16 residues. Germline V gives CDR1 LGHNA, CDR2 YSLEER. The CDR3 loop is CASSSHDRDGQETQYF. The CDR3 nucleotides read TGCGCCAGCAGCTCTCACGACAGGGATGGCCAAGAGACCCAGTACTTC.

This clone has only one observation. The V and J genes are TRBV7-8 and TRBJ1-4; 9 bases are shared with TRBD1. The J segment lost 7 bases and the V segment lost 1 base, leaving 7 bases of the junction unmatched. This CDR3 contains 16 residues. CDR1 and CDR2 (germline): SGHVS, FQNEAQ. CDR3 sequence: CASSLDRGQLGEKLFF. CDR3 DNA: TGTGCCAGCAGCTTAGACAGGGGGCAGTTAGGTGAAAAACTGTTTTTT.

This clone has just a few counts. V usage is TRBV10-3 and J usage is TRBJ1-2; 7 nucleotides match TRBD1. The ends lost 0 bases at V and 0 bases at J; junction bases unmatched: 25. From germline, CDR1 is ENHRY and CDR2 SYGVKD. This CDR3 contains 23 residues. The CDR3 protein is CAISESDDSTNRQGRGANYGYTF. The CDR3 DNA reads as TGTGCCATCAGTGAGTCGGACGATTCTACCAATAGACAGGGTAGAGGGGCTAACTATGGCTACACCTTC.

The chain joins TRBV9 to TRBJ2-3, with D perhaps TRBD1 (6 bases). Trimming cost V 1 base and J 0 bases, with 18 bases left between them. The germline CDR1 and CDR2 sequences are SGDLS and YYNGEE. The CDR3 totals 18 residues. The CDR3 reads CASSVRGSLAGSTDTQYF. In DNA, the CDR3 is TGTGCCAGCAGCGTAAGGGGGTCCCTAGCTGGGAGCACAGATACGCAGTATTTT.

This chain joins TRBV6-1 and TRBJ1-4; 12 nucleotides agree with TRBD1. Germline CDR1 and CDR2: MNHNS and SASEGT. V lost 2 bases and J lost 0; bases outside the gene matches: 7. CDR3 size: 19 residues. The CDR3 DNA is TGTGCCAGCAGTGAATGTCTTGGGACAGGGGGCCCAACTAATGAAAAACTGTTTTTT. It is translated as CASSECLGTGGPTNEKLFF.

The chain carries TRBV6-6 and TRBJ1-1; D unclear. This CDR3 spans 16 amino acids. Trimming took 2 bases from V and 5 from J, leaving 18 bases between them. Looked up from germline, CDR1 is MNHNY and CDR2 is SVGAGI (reference sequence). The chain's CDR3 is CASSYPNPLGRTEAFF. The CDR3 bases are TGTGCCAGCAGTTACCCCAATCCCCTCGGGAGGACTGAAGCTTTCTTT.

The CDR3 nucleotides are TGTGCCAGCAGTAGGGACAACTACACTGAAGCTTTCTTT. This encodes CASSRDNYTEAFF. The chain is built from TRBV7-3 and TRBJ1-1, with a possible D match to TRBD1 (6 bases). The germline CDR1 and CDR2 sequences are SGHTA and FQGTGA. This CDR3 comprises 13 residues. V dropped 6 bases and J dropped 3 bases, with 11 bases sitting between them.

The chain employs TRBV5-1 and TRBJ2-1; 11 bases are shared with TRBD1. V was pared by 4 bases and J by 4 bases, with 4 bases of the junction left unmatched. This CDR3 has 15 residues. Germline assignment: CDR1 SGHRS and CDR2 YFSETQ. Here the CDR3 reads CASSTRDRGYNEQFF. The CDR3 nucleotides are TGCGCCAGCAGCACCAGGGACAGGGGGTACAATGAGCAGTTCTTC. Looking up the rest from reference TRBV5-1 and TRBJ2-1 gives the full variable domain: KAGVTQTPRYLIKTRGQQVTLSCSPISGHRSVSWYQQTPGQGLQFLFEYFSETQRNKGNFPGRFSGRQFSNSRSEMNVSTLELGDSALYLCASSTRDRGYNEQFFGPGTRLTVL.

The V and J genes are TRBV4-2 and TRBJ1-5, with D perhaps matching TRBD1 (5 bases). Trimming took off 4 bases at V and 0 bases at J, with 19 bases between the two ends. Germline CDR1 LGHNA, CDR2 YNFKEQ. This CDR3 contains 18 residues. The CDR3 is CASSLQARQSHSNQPQHF. CDR3 sequence (DNA): TGTGCCAGCAGCCTACAGGCCCGACAGAGTCATAGCAATCAGCCCCAGCATTTT.

The chain has TRBV29-1 and TRBJ1-4, with D possibly being TRBD1 (6 bases). Trimming removed 0 bases at V and 2 bases at J, with 13 bases between. From germline, CDR1 is SQVTM and CDR2 ANQGSEA. The CDR3 totals 16 residues. This CDR3 is CSVEDGRGITNEKLFF. In DNA form, the CDR3 reads TGCAGCGTTGAAGATGGCAGGGGCATCACTAATGAAAAACTGTTTTTT.

In DNA, the CDR3 is TGCGCCAGCAGCCAAGTACTCCCAGGGGGCCATGGCTACACCTTC. Translated: CASSQVLPGGHGYTF. The chain carries TRBV4-1 and TRBJ1-2, with 8 nucleotides matching TRBD1. Germline CDR1 is MGHRA and CDR2 is YSYEKL. The CDR3 has 15 amino acids. With V trimmed by 1 base and J by 6 bases, 7 bases remained unmatched.